The 11 T cell receptor beta chains below come from one sample, sequenced in a study of blood T cell repertoires in COVID-19. TCRdb keeps only in-frame clones here, not all; method: immunoSEQ multiplex PCR. This repertoire shows about 100,000 clones, more than 65% found once; its top ten account for roughly 31%. Material: peripheral blood. These receptors were taken from a man in his 70s with active or convalescent COVID-19.

CDR3 in amino acids: CASSKTRGTEAFF. Written as DNA, the CDR3 is TGTGCCAGCAGTAAAACCAGGGGGACTGAAGCTTTCTTT. V is TRBV6-5 and J is TRBJ1-1; TRBD1 agrees at 7 bases. The CDR3 is made up of 13 amino acids. Trimming removed 5 bases from V and 5 bases from J; junction bases left unmatched: 5. Germline CDR1 MNHEY, CDR2 SVGAGI.

Only one count was recorded for this clone. The chain links TRBV20-1 to TRBJ2-1, with 9 nucleotides matching TRBD2. The CDR3 is 14 amino acids. V dropped 3 bases and J dropped 8; count of bases not matched to a gene: 8. Germline-derived CDR1 and CDR2 are DFQATT and SNEGSKA (reference sequence). CDR3 in amino acids: CSASILAGFDEQFF. CDR3 nucleotides: TGCAGTGCTAGTATTCTAGCGGGGTTCGATGAGCAGTTCTTC.

This chain joins TRBV3-1 (or the pseudogene TRBV3-2) and TRBJ2-1; the D is unclear. V lost 2 bases and J 4 bases, leaving 15 bases between the germline ends. From germline, CDR1 is LGHDT and CDR2 YNNKEL (reference sequence). This CDR3 has 16 residues. DNA for the CDR3: TGTGCCAGCAGCCAATCACCGGCACCCGGGTACAATGAGCAGTTCTTC. It codes for CASSQSPAPGYNEQFF.

CDR3 sequence: CASSLNGQGSAFF. DNA of the CDR3: TGTGCCAGCAGCTTAAACGGGCAGGGTTCAGCTTTCTTT. This chain joins TRBV7-3 and TRBJ1-1, with TRBD1 as a possible D gene (5 bases). V lost 1 base to trimming and J lost 10 bases, with 13 bases between them. The CDR3 totals 13 residues. The germline CDR1 and CDR2 sequences are SGHTA and FQGTGA.

The chain employs TRBV5-1 and TRBJ1-3; a possible D gene is TRBD1 (6 bases). V was trimmed by 3 bases and J by 0 bases, leaving 7 bases between them. This CDR3 contains 14 residues. CDR1 is SGHRS and CDR2 is YFSETQ in the germline V gene. The CDR3 coding sequence is TGCGCCAGCAGCTGGGACAACTCTGGAAACACCATATATTTT. Translating it yields CASSWDNSGNTIYF.

The chain joins TRBV6-5 to TRBJ2-1; TRBD1 agrees at 12 bases. This CDR3 spans 14 amino acids. V lost 6 bases to trimming and J lost 6 bases; unmatched junction nucleotides: 3. Germline loops: CDR1 MNHEY, CDR2 SVGAGI. CDR3 in amino acids: CASRGTGGFNEQFF. DNA of the CDR3: TGTGCCAGCAGAGGGACAGGGGGCTTCAATGAGCAGTTCTTC.

The sample holds a few counts of this clone. The chain uses TRBV7-8 and TRBJ2-7, with TRBD2 matching 12 bases. CDR1 SGHVS and CDR2 FQNEAQ come from the germline V gene. V dropped 5 bases and J dropped 3; count of bases not matched to a gene: 17. The CDR3 extends over 19 amino acids. CDR3 in DNA: TGTGCCAGCAGCAGGGCCCCGGCTAGCGGGAGGGCCGCTTTCTACGAGCAGTACTTC. Its translation: CASSRAPASGRAAFYEQYF.

The chain carries TRBV7-9 and TRBJ2-7; no firm D call. Germline V CDR1 and CDR2: SEHNR, FQNEAQ (reference sequence). The CDR3 contains 12 residues. V lost 5 bases and J 3 bases, leaving 8 bases between the germline ends. The CDR3 DNA reads as TGTGCCAGCAGCCCCTACAGCTACGAGCAGTACTTC. Its translation: CASSPYSYEQYF.

This clone was seen more than once but under ten times. This chain connects TRBV14 to TRBJ2-7, with unresolved D. V lost 1 base and J 7 bases, leaving 8 bases between the germline ends. This CDR3 comprises 12 residues. CDR1 and CDR2 from the germline V gene are SGHDN and FVKESK. The CDR3 loop reads CASSQVAQEQYF. CDR3 sequence (DNA): TGTGCCAGCAGCCAAGTCGCTCAGGAGCAGTACTTC.

By its share, this clone is medium-sized. This chain joins TRBV5-4 and TRBJ2-5; 10 bases are shared with TRBD1. J was trimmed by 4 bases and V by 0 bases; bases with no gene match: 3. Germline lookup yields CDR1 SGHNT and CDR2 YYREEE (reference sequence). The CDR3 length is 15 residues. CDR3 in amino acids: CASSLGDRGRETQYF. The CDR3 DNA sequence: TGTGCCAGCAGCTTGGGGGACAGGGGACGAGAGACCCAGTACTTC.

The chain combines TRBV6-2 or TRBV6-3 with TRBJ2-5; TRBD2 matches 12 bases. Looked up from germline, CDR1 is MNHEY and CDR2 is SVGEGT. This CDR3 is 17 amino acids long. V dropped 1 base and J dropped 0; count of bases not matched to a gene: 3. The CDR3: CASSYLGTSGYQETQYF. The DNA of the CDR3 is TGTGCCAGCAGTTACTTAGGGACTAGCGGGTACCAAGAGACCCAGTACTTC.